This T cell receptor (beta chain) was recovered during a study of T cells in Graves' hyperthyroidism and ophthalmopathy. RNA transcripts provided the source from which TCR beta CDR3 regions were amplified. TCR CDR3 regions were first amplified by RT-PCR with HTBI primers. TCRdb re-derived calls from the multiplex PCR reads in MiXCR, one entry per CDR3 protein. Among approximately 700,000 distinct CDR3 sequences listed, about 16% were seen once. This clonotype came up many times. Based on clinical symptoms, serum thyroxine and TRAb, thyroid ultrasound and orbital computed tomography, diagnoses were reached. The V and J ends lost 6 bases and 4 bases, in that order; junction bases with no gene match: 11. Germline V gene data show CDR1 as DFQATT and CDR2 as SNEGSKA (reference sequence). CDR3 size: 14 residues.

This TCR was recovered from a man in his late teens or twenties with Graves' hyperthyroidism. The rearrangement joins TRBV20-1 to TRBJ2-5, with 7 nucleotides matching TRBD2. Source material: blood. CDR3 nucleotides: TGCAGTGCCCGGATCAGGGAGGGCGGAGAGACCCAGTACTTC. Protein sequence: CSARIREGGETQYF.